Listed below are T cell receptor beta chains from one sample, sequenced in a study of HIV-infected patients and healthy controls. TCRdb redid the calling of the 5' RACE reads with MiXCR, one entry per CDR3 protein. Of some 67,000 distinct CDR3 sequences listed, about 16% are singletons. Source material: CD4+ T cells from blood. These TCRs come from a human donor in good health. CDR3s include the opening cysteine and the closing phenylalanine or tryptophan. The D gene is left open where the match is weak. Rows give clone size only sometimes, using once, few, many, or a class for an expanded clone.

TRBJ2-3,14,few,NA,TRBV7-2,TGTGCCAGCAGCTCAAATACCCCCCCAGATACGCAGTATTTT,CASSSNTPPDTQYF
TRBJ2-1,12,few,TRBD1,TRBV7-2,TGTGCCAGCAGCCGCGGACAGGCTGAGCAGTTCTTC,CASSRGQAEQFF
TRBJ2-7,12,NA,NA,TRBV6-2/TRBV6-3,TGTGCCAGCCAATCACAGGTCTACGAGCAGTACTTC,CASQSQVYEQYF
TRBJ2-7,14,NA,TRBD2,TRBV2,TGTGCCAGCAACGGAGGACTAGCGACGGGCGAGCAGTACTTC,CASNGGLATGEQYF
TRBJ2-1,13,NA,NA,TRBV7-9,TGTGCCAGCAGCTTAACACTAGCCGATGAGCAGTTCTTC,CASSLTLADEQFF
TRBJ2-1,12,NA,NA,TRBV5-1,TGCGCCAGCAGCGCCTCCTACAATGAGCAGTTCTTC,CASSASYNEQFF
TRBJ2-2,15,NA,NA,TRBV7-3,TGTGCCAGCAGCTTAGCCCAGACGGGCACCGGGGAGCTGTTTTTT,CASSLAQTGTGELFF
TRBJ1-1,14,NA,NA,TRBV20-1,TGCAGTGCTAGAGCTGGTGGAAGTTACACTGAAGCTTTCTTT,CSARAGGSYTEAFF
TRBJ1-1,12,NA,NA,TRBV7-2,TGTGCCAGCAGCCCAGTCCCCCCTGAAGCTTTCTTT,CASSPVPPEAFF
TRBJ2-3,11,few,NA,TRBV11-2,TGTGCCAGCAGAGGGGGAGGTACGCAGTATTTT,CASRGGGTQYF
TRBJ2-1,17,few,TRBD2,TRBV7-2,TGTGCCAGCAGCGCCCGGACTAGCGGGAGCCGGGGCAATGAGCAGTTCTTC,CASSARTSGSRGNEQFF
TRBJ1-1,14,few,NA,TRBV5-1,TGCGCCAGCAGCTTCGAGAGGCCGGGGACTGAAGCTTTCTTT,CASSFERPGTEAFF
TRBJ2-2,18,few,NA,TRBV6-5,TGTGCCAGCAGTCACCCACCTGGGGGAGACCTTTACACCGGGGAGCTGTTTTTT,CASSHPPGGDLYTGELFF
TRBJ2-7,15,few,TRBD2,TRBV7-2,TGTGCCAGCAGGAAGCGCGGGGGGCAAGACTACGAGCAGTACTTC,CASRKRGGQDYEQYF
TRBJ2-7,15,NA,TRBD1,TRBV19,TGTGCCAGTAGTAACCGGGACAGACCCCCCTACGAGCAGTACTTC,CASSNRDRPPYEQYF
TRBJ1-5,14,many,NA,TRBV27,TGTGCCAGCAGTTTCCGGGGAAATAATCAGCCCCAGCATTTT,CASSFRGNNQPQHF
TRBJ2-2,11,few,NA,TRBV2,TGTGCCAGCAGTGACGGGGGCAAGCCCCATTTT,CASSDGGKPHF
TRBJ2-5,18,few,TRBD2,TRBV7-8,TGTGCCAGCAGCTCATCCTACCGGGAGGGGCTGGGCTTAGAGACCCAGTACTTC,CASSSSYREGLGLETQYF
TRBJ2-6,16,many,NA,TRBV7-2,TGTGCCAGCAGCTTAGAGGTTGTCTCTGGGGCCAACGTCCTGACTTTC,CASSLEVVSGANVLTF
TRBJ2-4,15,NA,NA,TRBV6-1,TGTGCCAGCGTGGCCCGACAAGGAACGACCAACATTCAGTACTTC,CASVARQGTTNIQYF
TRBJ2-1,15,NA,TRBD2,TRBV7-3,TGTGCCAGCAGATCCGGGACTAGCGGCTTCAATGAGCAGTTCTTC,CASRSGTSGFNEQFF
TRBJ1-1,13,NA,NA,TRBV6-2/TRBV6-3,TGTGCCAGCGGGGGTGCGGGCAACACTGAAGCTTTCTTT,CASGGAGNTEAFF